Listed below are T cell receptor beta chains from one sample, sequenced in a study of OX40 agonist ivuxolimab in advanced cancers. Using immunoSEQ multiplex PCR, the repertoire was profiled, and TCRdb retains in-frame clones only, with some absent. The table shows tens of thousands of clones, with roughly 87% occurring only once. Material: CD4+ or CD8+ T cells sorted from blood, obtained in a trial of the OX40 agonist ivuxolimab. Receptor source: an adult with an advanced solid tumor such as melanoma, head and neck, liver or kidney cancer. The CDR3 runs from the conserved cysteine through the conserved F or W. D genes are given only for firm matches. The size of a clone is reported for some rows only, either as once, few or many, or as a class for expanded clones.

>TRBJ1-1|TRBV5-1|TRBD1|.
CASSLAPGTGMNTEAFF
TGCGCCAGCAGCTTGGCCCCCGGGACAGGGATGAACACTGAAGCTTTCTTT
>TRBJ2-3|TRBV7-9|.|.
CASSLEGEDTQYF
TGTGCCAGCAGCTTAGAGGGGGAAGATACGCAGTATTTT
>TRBJ2-2|TRBV5-6|.|.
CASSLGQGRPGELFF
TGTGCCAGCAGCTTGGGCCAGGGGCGCCCCGGGGAGCTGTTTTTT
>TRBJ1-1|TRBV7-9|.|few
CASSLADGRNTEAFF
TGTGCCAGCAGCTTAGCCGATGGACGGAACACTGAAGCTTTCTTT
>TRBJ2-3|TRBV27|.|once
CASSKPSTDTQYF
TGTGCCAGCAGTAAACCCAGCACAGATACGCAGTATTTT
>TRBJ2-7|TRBV27|TRBD2|.
CASSLRAGGTRDNEQYF
TGTGCCAGCAGTTTACGGGCGGGGGGGACTAGGGATAACGAGCAGTACTTC
>TRBJ1-1|TRBV28|.|.
CASSLSGIDTEAFF
TGTGCCAGCAGTTTATCGGGGATTGACACTGAAGCTTTCTTT
>TRBJ2-7|TRBV27|.|.
CASGKTAYEQYF
TGTGCCAGCGGAAAAACAGCCTACGAGCAGTACTTC
>TRBJ2-2|TRBV9|.|.
CASSVRSAGTGELFF
TGTGCCAGCAGCGTAAGGTCCGCGGGGACCGGGGAGCTGTTTTTT
>TRBJ1-1|TRBV4-1|TRBD1|.
CASSQAEQGATTEAFF
TGCGCCAGCAGCCAAGCTGAACAGGGGGCGACCACTGAAGCTTTCTTT
>TRBJ2-1|TRBV4-1|.|.
CASSQEADGGNEQFF
TGCGCCAGCAGCCAAGAAGCGGATGGGGGCAATGAGCAGTTCTTC
>TRBJ1-1|TRBV5-6|TRBD1|.
CASSWTGDRNTEAFF
TGTGCCAGCAGCTGGACAGGGGACCGGAACACTGAAGCTTTCTTT
>TRBJ2-7|TRBV7-8|.|once
CASSLIGAYEQYF
TGTGCCAGCAGCTTAATTGGGGCGTACGAGCAGTACTTC
>TRBJ2-5|TRBV12-5|.|.
CASGSDWKETQYF
TGTGCTAGTGGTTCGGACTGGAAAGAGACCCAGTACTTC
>TRBJ2-1|TRBV5-1|TRBD1|.
CASSFGTGQNEQFF
TGCGCCAGCAGCTTCGGGACAGGGCAGAATGAGCAGTTCTTC
>TRBJ2-5|TRBV18|.|once
CASSPGGYQETQYF
TGTGCCAGCTCACCGGGCGGGTACCAAGAGACCCAGTACTTC
>TRBJ1-4|TRBV6-5|.|.
CASSSIDRLGEKLFF
TGTGCCAGCAGCTCGATAGACAGGTTGGGTGAAAAACTGTTTTTT
>TRBJ1-1|TRBV5-4|.|.
CASSLEAAEAFF
TGTGCCAGCAGCTTGGAGGCAGCCGAAGCTTTCTTT
>TRBJ1-1|TRBV5-1|.|.
CASSWTGTGTEAFF
TGCGCCAGCAGCTGGACCGGGACGGGCACTGAAGCTTTCTTT
>TRBJ1-6|TRBV6-5|TRBD1|.
CASSLGQGPPLHF
TGTGCCAGCAGCCTAGGACAGGGTCCACCCCTCCACTTT
>TRBJ2-3|TRBV19|TRBD2|.
CASSIPAGGITDTQYF
TGTGCCAGTAGTATCCCAGCGGGAGGGATCACAGATACGCAGTATTTT
>TRBJ2-7|TRBV28|TRBD1|.
CASSPRYIAGGAPYLEQYF
TGTGCCAGCAGTCCCAGATATATCGCAGGGGGCGCGCCCTACCTCGAGCAGTACTTC